The clone carrying this T cell receptor beta chain was detected many times. Its antigen is currently unknown. V shed 6 bases and J 4 bases; nucleotides not matched to a gene: 14. Germline CDR1 is DFQATT and CDR2 is SNEGSKA (reference sequence). The CDR3 covers 18 residues. This record comes from a study of human T cells and chemical hapten exposure. Overall study context: The use of 2% DPC on roughly 2 cm by roughly 2 cm of upper inner arm skin constituted sensitization.

Noted time point: patch test 3, about 24 weeks after DPC sensitization. Sample treatment: therapeutic diphenylcyclopropenone sensitization with weekly scalp DPC. Individual cDNA molecules received unique molecular identifiers in the library. TCRdb recomputed calls from the RACE reads with MiXCR, one row per CDR3 protein. The top ten clones hold approximately 10% of a sample with some 89,000 distinct CDR3 sequences, roughly a quarter of them seen once. Study outcomes and limitations: PT1 expanded TCR counts and patch test score correlated positively.

V usage is TRBV20-1 and J usage is TRBJ2-1; TRBD2 aligns across 14 bases. This receptor was taken from a man aged 35-49 years with alopecia areata. Some clones in this sample may be carry-over from other donors' samples. Here the sequenced sample was whole blood, taken in connection with sensitization to the hapten diphenylcyclopropenone (DPC). In DNA, the CDR3 is TGCAGTGCAAGACCGGGACTAGCGGGAGCAGTAGTGTACAATGAGCAGTTCTTC. It specifies CSARPGLAGAVVYNEQFF.